This paragraph reports one T cell receptor beta chain. Antigen unknown. The source of the sample is a study of CD8 T cells in ankylosing spondylitis. Overall study results and limits: Disease-associated clones were CD8+ and fairly uncommon in peripheral blood. Past studies reported some motif variants in reactive arthritis synovial fluid and blood. Reportedly, disease-linked clones are significantly enriched in ankylosing spondylitis patients' matched synovial fluid.

A quantitative 5'-RACE method, one with molecular barcodes, was used to make TCR beta libraries. TCRdb passed the 5' RACE reads through MiXCR, listing each CDR3 protein once. The sample has 250,000 or so distinct CDR3 sequences, more than 20% seen once. Sequences were obtained from blood, either unsorted or a sorted T cell fraction (not recorded which). This receptor was obtained from a male donor with ankylosing spondylitis or in good health (not recorded which).

The CDR3 reads CASSLTGGGGELFF. CDR3 nucleotide sequence: TGTGCCAGCAGTTTAACGGGAGGGGGCGGGGAGCTGTTTTTT. The chain combines TRBV12-3 or TRBV12-4 with TRBJ2-2, with 8 nucleotides matching TRBD2. This CDR3 contains 14 residues. Trimming took 2 bases from V and 7 from J; bases not matched to a gene: 3.